This T cell receptor (beta chain) appears in the sequencing data of a study of regulatory T cells in long-lasting Graves disease. Study context: The study counted Graves' disease as persistent given over 5 years of antithyroid drugs and positive TSH receptor antibodies.

Construction of TCR beta libraries relied on iRepertoire HTBI primers and on Arm-PCR targeting CDR3 regions. TCRdb processed the multiplex PCR reads anew with MiXCR; each CDR3 protein has one entry. Of fewer than 450,000 distinct CDR3 sequences listed, 20% to 30% were seen once; the top ten hold about a quarter. Time point described: persistent/refractory GD, antithyroid drugs over 5 years with positive TRAb. RNA extracted from PBMCs served as the sequencing template. Criteria from the American Thyroid Association guidelines were applied to diagnose Graves' disease. Per the germline V gene, CDR1 is MNHNS and CDR2 is SASEGT. The germline V and J ends were trimmed by 0 bases and 5 bases, with 16 bases remaining between them. CDR3 length equals 16 residues. This clonotype has ten or more counts. Its target is not known. Study-wide results and caveats: Segments TRBV28, TRBJ1-2 and TRBJ2-5 showed preferential usage in persistent disease.

V usage is TRBV6-1 and J usage is TRBJ2-5; maybe TRBD1 (6 bases). Specimen: peripheral blood mononuclear cells (PBMCs), collected when the disease was refractory, from a patient treated with antithyroid drugs. The receptor's source is a female donor with Graves disease. DNA for the CDR3: TGTGCCAGCAGTGAAGCGGGGGCTACTAGTTTTGAGACCCAGTACTTC. Translated, it gives CASSEAGATSFETQYF.